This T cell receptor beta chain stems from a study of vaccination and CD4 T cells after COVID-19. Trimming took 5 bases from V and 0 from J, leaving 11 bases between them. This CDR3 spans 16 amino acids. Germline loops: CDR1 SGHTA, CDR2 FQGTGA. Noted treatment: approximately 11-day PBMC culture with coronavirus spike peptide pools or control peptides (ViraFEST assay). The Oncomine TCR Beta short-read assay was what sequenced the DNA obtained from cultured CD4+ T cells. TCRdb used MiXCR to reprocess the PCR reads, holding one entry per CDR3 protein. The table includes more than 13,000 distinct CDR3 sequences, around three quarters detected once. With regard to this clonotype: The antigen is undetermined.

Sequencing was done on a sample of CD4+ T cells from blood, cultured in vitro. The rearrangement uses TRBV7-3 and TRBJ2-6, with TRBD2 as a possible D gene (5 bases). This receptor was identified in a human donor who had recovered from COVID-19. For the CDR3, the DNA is TGTGCCAGCAGCCCTGGACTGTCCTCTGGGGCCAACGTCCTGACTTTC. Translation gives CASSPGLSSGANVLTF.